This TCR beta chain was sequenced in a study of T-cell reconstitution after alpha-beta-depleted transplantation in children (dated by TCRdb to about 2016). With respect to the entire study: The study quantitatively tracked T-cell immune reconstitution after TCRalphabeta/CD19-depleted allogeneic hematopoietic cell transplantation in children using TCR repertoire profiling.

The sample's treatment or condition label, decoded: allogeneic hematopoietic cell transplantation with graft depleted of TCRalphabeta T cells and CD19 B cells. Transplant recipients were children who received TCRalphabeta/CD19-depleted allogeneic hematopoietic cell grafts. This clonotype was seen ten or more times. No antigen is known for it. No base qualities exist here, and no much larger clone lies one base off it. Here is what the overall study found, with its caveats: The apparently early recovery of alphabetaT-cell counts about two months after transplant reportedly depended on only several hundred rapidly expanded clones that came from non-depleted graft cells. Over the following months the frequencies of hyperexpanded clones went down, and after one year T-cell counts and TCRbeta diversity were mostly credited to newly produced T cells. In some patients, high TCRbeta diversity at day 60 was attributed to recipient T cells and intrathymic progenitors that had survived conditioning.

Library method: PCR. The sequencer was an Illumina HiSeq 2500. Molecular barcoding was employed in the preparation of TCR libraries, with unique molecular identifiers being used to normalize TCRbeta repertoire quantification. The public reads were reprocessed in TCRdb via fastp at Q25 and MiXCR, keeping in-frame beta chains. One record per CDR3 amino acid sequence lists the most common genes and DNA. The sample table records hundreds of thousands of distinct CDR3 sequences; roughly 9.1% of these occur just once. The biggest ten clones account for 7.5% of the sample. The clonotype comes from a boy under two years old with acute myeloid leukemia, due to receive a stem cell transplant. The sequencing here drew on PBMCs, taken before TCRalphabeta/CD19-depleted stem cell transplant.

The nucleotide sequence is TGTGCCAGCAGTAGGACAGGGAACTCTGGGGCCAACGTCCTGACTTTC. Its protein reads: CASSRTGNSGANVLTF. The rearrangement joined TRBV25-1 to TRBJ2-6, with 8 bases in between that match TRBD1. Based on the germline V gene, the CDR1 and CDR2 sequences are MGHDK and SYGVNS. Trimming removed 5 bases from V and 0 bases from J; the gene matches leave 3 bases unexplained. The CDR3 starts with the cysteine, ends with the phenylalanine, and has 16 residues. The retained sequence is limited to the CDR3, 48 bases, with the frame set at the first base.